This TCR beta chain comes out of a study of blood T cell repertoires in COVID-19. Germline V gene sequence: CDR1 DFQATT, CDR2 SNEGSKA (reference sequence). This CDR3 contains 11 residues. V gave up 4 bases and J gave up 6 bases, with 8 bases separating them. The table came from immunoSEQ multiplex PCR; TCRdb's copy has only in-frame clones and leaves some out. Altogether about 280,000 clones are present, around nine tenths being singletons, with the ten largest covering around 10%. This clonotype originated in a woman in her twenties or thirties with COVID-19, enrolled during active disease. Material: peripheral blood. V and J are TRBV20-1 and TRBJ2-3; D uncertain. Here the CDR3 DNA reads TGCAGTGCTAAGAGCCTGGATACGCAGTATTTT. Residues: CSAKSLDTQYF.